This note documents a single T cell receptor beta chain sequence. Its antigen is unidentified. General observations from the study: Tumor Treg TCRs overlapped most with tumor naive CD4+ cells.

After constant-region reverse-primer amplification, full-length variable regions underwent semi-nested PCR with Nested Universal Primer A. TCRdb passed the 5' RACE reads through MiXCR, listing each CDR3 protein once. In the table there are 53,000 or so distinct CDR3 sequences, over 20% of which are singletons. CDR3 length: 14 amino acids. The V gene lost 3 bases and the J gene lost 3 bases, with 11 bases spanning the gap. Germline V gene data show CDR1 as LGHNA and CDR2 as YNFKEQ. This receptor was identified in a female donor with breast cancer. The specimen was tumor-infiltrating naive CD4+ T cells sorted from the breast tumor. Specified subset: naive CD4+ T cells, CD4+CD45RA+CD25-. V and J are TRBV4-2 and TRBJ1-2; tentatively, D is TRBD1 (5 bases). DNA of the CDR3: TGTGCCAGCAGCCAGACGGGCAGGGACTATGGCTACACCTTC. Its protein is CASSQTGRDYGYTF.